These T cell receptor beta chains were read from a single sample in a study of siplizumab effects on memory and regulatory T cells. This table comes from immunoSEQ multiplex PCR, and its TCRdb copy is limited to in-frame clones, with some not included. The sample has some 100,000 clones; about 90% are singletons. The specimen sequenced was Tregs sorted from blood. These receptors were collected from a human donor in good health. Each CDR3 is given with its conserved first and last residue. Each record gives: CDR3 protein, J gene, V gene.

CDR3: CASSKRLASEGEQYF
J: TRBJ2-7
V: TRBV19

CDR3: CASSSGGWETQYF
J: TRBJ2-5
V: TRBV11-3

CDR3: CASRAQGRSEQYF
J: TRBJ2-7
V: TRBV6-5

CDR3: CASSRPGGSQPQHF
J: TRBJ1-5
V: TRBV2

CDR3: CASGLPYRGPREQFF
J: TRBJ2-1
V: TRBV12-5

CDR3: CASSVVGWPNEKLFF
J: TRBJ1-4
V: TRBV5-1

CDR3: CASSLVGGVNSPLHF
J: TRBJ1-6
V: TRBV7-2

CDR3: CASSSKEGSNTGELFF
J: TRBJ2-2
V: TRBV6-6

CDR3: CASSPLWNEQFF
J: TRBJ2-1
V: TRBV6-6

CDR3: CASSLLVDSSYEQYF
J: TRBJ2-7
V: TRBV5-4

CDR3: CASSPRGQGGAYGYTF
J: TRBJ1-2
V: TRBV18

CDR3: CASSLTGLGGYTF
J: TRBJ1-2
V: TRBV6-6

CDR3: CASSLEQGRSYGYTF
J: TRBJ1-2
V: TRBV5-1

CDR3: CASSWGQGAPSWHF
J: TRBJ1-5
V: TRBV6-5

CDR3: CASRLSGGPGLITNYGYTF
J: TRBJ1-2
V: TRBV27

CDR3: CASSGTGGGYEQYF
J: TRBJ2-7
V: TRBV7-9

CDR3: CASTKGEVDGYTF
J: TRBJ1-2
V: TRBV6-6

CDR3: CASSLKRPPGGPLVEKLFF
J: TRBJ1-4
V: TRBV5-4

CDR3: CARSGLAGSYNEQFF
J: TRBJ2-1
V: TRBV7-5

CDR3: CASRVQGLTTDTQYF
J: TRBJ2-3
V: TRBV27

CDR3: CASSSYRGPNYGYTF
J: TRBJ1-2
V: TRBV6-5

CDR3: CASSAGPTDTQYF
J: TRBJ2-3
V: TRBV5-6

CDR3: CASSPPGPRHEQFF
J: TRBJ2-1
V: TRBV6-1

CDR3: CASSGGAGSTYEQYF
J: TRBJ2-7
V: TRBV9

CDR3: CASTLLAGVTNTGELFF
J: TRBJ2-2
V: TRBV19

CDR3: CASGGAVANYGYTF
J: TRBJ1-2
V: TRBV9

CDR3: CASSLYELYNSPLHF
J: TRBJ1-6
V: TRBV7-9

CDR3: CASSEWKNTEAFF
J: TRBJ1-1
V: TRBV25-1

CDR3: CASSFTPGQVAGQYF
J: TRBJ2-5
V: TRBV5-1

CDR3: CSASTGDTEAFF
J: TRBJ1-1
V: TRBV29-1

CDR3: CASSFLGSGVQETQYF
J: TRBJ2-5
V: TRBV4-2

CDR3: CASSELPGLAGGEQYF
J: TRBJ2-7
V: TRBV6-1

CDR3: CASSVEGAGDTQYF
J: TRBJ2-3
V: TRBV2

CDR3: CASSPMDRVVGELFF
J: TRBJ2-2
V: TRBV18

CDR3: CASSRTALTNSYEQYF
J: TRBJ2-7
V: TRBV4-2

CDR3: CASSPHRDRVTGYTF
J: TRBJ1-2
V: TRBV19

CDR3: CASSELPYEQYF
J: TRBJ2-7
V: TRBV6-1

CDR3: CASSLPGSSRTGYTF
J: TRBJ1-2
V: TRBV7-8

CDR3: CASSALPGIVGYGYTF
J: TRBJ1-2
V: TRBV6-4

CDR3: CASTRQGNYEQYF
J: TRBJ2-7
V: TRBV2

CDR3: CASSLGAGGTGETQYF
J: TRBJ2-5
V: TRBV13

CDR3: CASSPLALAGIFADTQYF
J: TRBJ2-3
V: TRBV18

CDR3: CSARPNEQFF
J: TRBJ2-1
V: TRBV20-1

CDR3: CASSLGLTGPYGYTF
J: TRBJ1-2
V: TRBV5-1

CDR3: CASSIELRVLSGNTIYF
J: TRBJ1-3
V: TRBV19